This TCR beta chain was captured by sequencing in a study of OX40 agonist ivuxolimab in advanced cancers. At the level of the study: Allowance was made for prior anti-PD-1, anti-PD-L1 or anti-CTLA-4 therapy, and around 41% had some. Study-level points and caveats: Average numbers of expanded clones were greater in CD8+ T cells than in CD4+. It was not determined which antigens were specifically recognized by the peripheral T cells that had undergone clonal expansion.

Details on this clone: The target antigen is unknown.

Assay used: immunoSEQ multiplex PCR; TCRdb lists only in-frame clones, some missing. The data hold 20,000 to 25,000 clones, with 80% to 90% observed a single time. Germline V lookup: CDR1 LNHDA, CDR2 SQIVND (reference sequence). The CDR3 covers 17 residues. Unmatched junction bases numbered 12, after V lost 7 bases and J lost 0 bases. The chain carries TRBV19 and TRBJ1-1, with TRBD1 identical over 9 bases. This TCR was sampled from an adult with an advanced solid tumor such as melanoma, head and neck, liver or kidney cancer. Sequenced material: CD4+ or CD8+ T cells sorted from blood, taken in a trial of the OX40 agonist ivuxolimab. CDR3 nucleotides: TGTGCCAGTACCCGGACAGGGGCCATCTTAATGAACACTGAAGCTTTCTTT. Protein sequence: CASTRTGAILMNTEAFF.